These 19 T cell receptor beta chains were all obtained from the same sample, sequenced in a study of blood T cell repertoires in COVID-19. Assay used: immunoSEQ multiplex PCR; TCRdb lists only in-frame clones, some missing. Of nearly 80,000 clones listed, around 80% are singletons. The sequencing sample was made of peripheral blood. Source of these receptors: a man in his sixties with active or convalescent COVID-19.

The J gene is TRBJ2-3, the V gene TRBV5-4, with D maybe TRBD1 (6 bases). CDR3 length: 13 amino acids. Germline V lookup: CDR1 SGHNT, CDR2 YYREEE (reference sequence). Trimming cost V 4 bases and J 6 bases, with 12 bases left between them. CDR3 in amino acids: CASSPDQGDTQYF. The CDR3 DNA sequence: TGTGCCAGCAGCCCGGACCAGGGGGATACGCAGTATTTT.

The chain has TRBV3-1 (or the pseudogene TRBV3-2) and TRBJ2-7; D is unresolved. The germline V gene encodes CDR1 LGHDT and CDR2 YNNKEL (reference sequence). There are 15 residues in the CDR3. V was clipped by 4 bases and J by 0 bases, with 13 bases between them. The CDR3 loop reads CASSRRVGASYEQYF. In DNA, the CDR3 is TGTGCCAGCAGCCGCCGGGTCGGAGCCTCCTACGAGCAGTACTTC.

The chain links TRBV29-1 to TRBJ2-7; 11 positions match TRBD1. J was trimmed by 2 bases and V by 4 bases; bases with no gene match: 4. The CDR3 has 14 amino acids. Germline V gene data show CDR1 as SQVTM and CDR2 as ANQGSEA. CDR3 sequence reads: CSVVGDRGAYEQYF. The DNA for the CDR3 is TGCAGCGTTGTAGGGGACAGGGGGGCCTACGAGCAGTACTTC.

The rearrangement links TRBV4-1 to TRBJ1-6; D gene uncertain. Per the germline V gene, CDR1 is MGHRA and CDR2 is YSYEKL. Deletions cut 6 bases from V and 8 bases from J, with 8 bases between. The CDR3 covers 12 residues. The CDR3 sequence: CASSSTDSPLHF. As DNA, the CDR3 is TGCGCCAGCAGTTCCACGGATTCACCCCTCCACTTT.

The chain carries TRBV19 and TRBJ2-2; a possible D gene is TRBD2 (5 bases). The CDR3 contains 14 residues. Deletions cut 7 bases from V and 6 bases from J, with 15 bases between. CDR1 is LNHDA, CDR2 SQIVND, per germline (reference sequence). CDR3 protein: CASTMGGSPGELFF. CDR3 nucleotides: TGTGCCAGTACTATGGGCGGGTCTCCCGGGGAGCTGTTTTTT. Using reference TRBV19 and TRBJ2-2 for the parts outside the CDR3, the full variable domain is DGGITQSPKYLFRKEGQNVTLSCEQNLNHDAMYWYRQDPGQGLRLIYYSQIVNDFQKGDIAEGYSVSREKKESFPLTVTSAQKNPTAFYLCASTMGGSPGELFFGEGSRLTVL.

V and J are TRBV6-1 and TRBJ2-6; 7 bases are shared with TRBD1. CDR1 is MNHNS, CDR2 SASEGT, per germline. Trimming took 1 base from V and 0 from J; bases not matched to a gene: 9. The length of the CDR3 is 19 residues. CDR3: CASSEVVRGTPSGANVLTF. CDR3 coding DNA: TGTGCCAGCAGTGAAGTGGTCAGGGGGACACCCTCTGGGGCCAACGTCCTGACTTTC.

This clone was counted a few times. This chain uses TRBV7-2 with TRBJ1-2; 7 bases agree with TRBD1. CDR3 size: 16 residues. J lost 3 bases, V lost 6 bases, and 13 bases had no gene match. The germline gives CDR1 SGHTA, CDR2 FQGNSA. The CDR3 protein is CASRPRDRKLDYGYTF. CDR3 DNA: TGTGCCAGCAGGCCCCGGGACAGAAAGCTTGACTATGGCTACACCTTC.

The rearrangement joins TRBV19 to TRBJ1-5; TRBD1 aligns across 7 bases. V trimming: 3 bases; J trimming: 9 bases; junction bases outside the gene matches: 14. Germline values: CDR1 LNHDA, CDR2 SQIVND (reference sequence). The CDR3 covers 16 residues. The CDR3 is CASSIGQAGSSAPQHF. The CDR3 region has the DNA TGTGCCAGTAGTATTGGACAGGCAGGGAGTTCGGCGCCCCAGCATTTT.

V gene TRBV4-2 combines with J gene TRBJ2-1; 11 bases fit TRBD2. The germline V gene has CDR1 LGHNA and CDR2 YNFKEQ. This CDR3 is built from 15 residues. The ends lost 4 bases at V and 3 bases at J; junction bases unmatched: 2. This chain's CDR3 is CASSLAGGLYNEQFF. In nucleotides, the CDR3 is TGTGCCAGCAGCCTAGCGGGGGGGCTCTACAATGAGCAGTTCTTC.

The chain has TRBV6-5 and TRBJ1-1; D not certain. Germline V gene sequence: CDR1 MNHEY, CDR2 SVGAGI. Trimming removed 8 bases from V and 1 base from J, with 17 bases in between. The CDR3 has 15 residues. CDR3 sequence reads: CASYSEAGKNTEAFF. In DNA form, the CDR3 reads TGTGCCAGCTACTCAGAGGCGGGAAAGAACACTGAAGCTTTCTTT.

This chain links TRBV7-9 with TRBJ1-2; maybe TRBD1 (5 bases). The CDR3 has 14 amino acids. V was pared by 1 base and J by 8 bases, with 14 bases between. From germline, CDR1 is SEHNR and CDR2 FQNEAQ (reference sequence). CDR3 sequence reads: CASSLESGHTGYTF. CDR3 coding DNA: TGTGCCAGCAGCTTAGAGTCCGGACACACGGGCTACACCTTC.

The chain combines TRBV9 with TRBJ2-3; no reliable D call. The CDR3 has 15 amino acids. Trimming stripped 1 base from V and 0 bases from J, with 9 bases between. Germline loops: CDR1 SGDLS, CDR2 YYNGEE. CDR3 DNA: TGTGCCAGCAGCGTAAGCCCCTCTAGCACAGATACGCAGTATTTT. Amino acids: CASSVSPSSTDTQYF.

V usage is TRBV10-3 and J usage is TRBJ2-7; TRBD2 matches 12 bases. There are 16 residues in the CDR3. From germline, CDR1 is ENHRY and CDR2 SYGVKD. J was trimmed by 0 bases and V by 5 bases; bases with no gene match: 5. CDR3 in amino acids: CAISRTSGETSYEQYF. CDR3 nucleotides: TGTGCCATCAGTCGGACTAGCGGGGAGACCTCCTACGAGCAGTACTTC.

This chain uses TRBV24-1 with TRBJ2-2; 8 nucleotides agree with TRBD2. Per germline, CDR1 KGHDR and CDR2 SFDVKD. This CDR3 has 13 residues. J lost 6 bases, V lost 5 bases, and 1 base had no gene match. CDR3 bases: TGTGCCACCAGTGGCGGGGGGTCCGGGGAGCTGTTTTTT. As protein: CATSGGGSGELFF.

In the case of this clone: This specimen includes other DNA sequences encoding the same CDR3. V usage is TRBV18 and J usage is TRBJ1-1, with 7 bases fitting TRBD1. The germline V gene has CDR1 KGHSH and CDR2 LQKENI. The J segment lost 1 base and the V segment lost 4 bases, leaving 0 bases of the junction unmatched. The CDR3 contains 13 residues. CDR3 DNA: TGTGCCAGCTCACGACAGGGGAACACTGAAGCTTTCTTT. It specifies CASSRQGNTEAFF.

This chain links TRBV15 with TRBJ1-1, with a weak D call TRBD1 (5 bases). With 0 bases removed from V and 4 bases from J, the gap between germline ends came to 12 bases. Germline CDR1 and CDR2: LNHNV and YYDKDF (reference sequence). The CDR3 runs to 15 residues. DNA of the CDR3: TGTGCCACCAGCAGAGATTTGGGGCAAGGCACTGAAGCTTTCTTT. Amino acids: CATSRDLGQGTEAFF.

This clone was picked up a small number of times. The chain uses TRBV6-2 or TRBV6-3 and TRBJ2-3, with unresolved D. Trimming left V 0 bases short and J 3 bases short, with 7 bases between. CDR3 length: 14 amino acids. Germline V gives CDR1 MNHEY, CDR2 SVGEGT. The CDR3 DNA sequence: TGTGCCAGCAGTTACTCGAGTCCTACAGATACGCAGTATTTT. Amino acids: CASSYSSPTDTQYF.

V is TRBV12-5 and J is TRBJ2-5; tentative D call: TRBD1 (5 bases). Trimming left V 5 bases short and J 2 bases short, with 9 bases between. This CDR3 comprises 13 residues. The V gene's germline CDR1 is LGHNT and CDR2 FRNRAP. CDR3 bases: TGTGCTAGTGGTCCCGACAGACAAGAGACCCAGTACTTC. This translates into CASGPDRQETQYF.

The V call is TRBV6-2 or TRBV6-3, the J call TRBJ1-5, with D maybe TRBD1 (6 bases). The CDR3 is made up of 15 amino acids. Germline V gene sequence: CDR1 MNHEY, CDR2 SVGEGT. Trimming left V 6 bases short and J 7 bases short, with 19 bases between. The CDR3 protein is CASSLGTPTRQPQHF. The DNA for the CDR3 is TGTGCCAGCAGCCTCGGGACACCAACACGACAGCCCCAGCATTTT.